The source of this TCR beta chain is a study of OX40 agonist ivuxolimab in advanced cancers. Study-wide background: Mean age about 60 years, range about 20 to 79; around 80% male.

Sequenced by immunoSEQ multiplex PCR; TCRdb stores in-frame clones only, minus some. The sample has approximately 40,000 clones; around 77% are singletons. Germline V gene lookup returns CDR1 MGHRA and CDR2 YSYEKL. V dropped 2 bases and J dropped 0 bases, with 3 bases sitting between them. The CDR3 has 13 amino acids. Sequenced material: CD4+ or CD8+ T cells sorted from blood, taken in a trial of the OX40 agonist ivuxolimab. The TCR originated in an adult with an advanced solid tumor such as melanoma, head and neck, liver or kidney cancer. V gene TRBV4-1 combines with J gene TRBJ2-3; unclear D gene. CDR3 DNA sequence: TGCGCCAGCAGCCAACCTAGCACAGATACGCAGTATTTT. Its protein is CASSQPSTDTQYF.